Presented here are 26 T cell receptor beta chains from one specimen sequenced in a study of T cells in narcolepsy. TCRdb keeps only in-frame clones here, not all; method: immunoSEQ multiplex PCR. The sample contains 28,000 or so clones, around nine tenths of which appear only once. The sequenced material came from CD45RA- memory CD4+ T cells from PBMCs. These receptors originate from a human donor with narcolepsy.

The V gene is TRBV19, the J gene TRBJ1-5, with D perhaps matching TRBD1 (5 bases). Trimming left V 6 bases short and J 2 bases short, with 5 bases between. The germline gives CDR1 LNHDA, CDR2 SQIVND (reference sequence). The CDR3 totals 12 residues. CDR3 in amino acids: CASRQGNQPQHF. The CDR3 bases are TGTGCCAGTAGACAGGGCAATCAGCCCCAGCATTTT.

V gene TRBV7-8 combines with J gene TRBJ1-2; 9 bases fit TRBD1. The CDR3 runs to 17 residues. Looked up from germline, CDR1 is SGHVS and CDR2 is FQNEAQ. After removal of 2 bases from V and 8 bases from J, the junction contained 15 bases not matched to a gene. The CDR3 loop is CASSLWRTGTGIIGYTF. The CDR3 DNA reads TGTGCCAGCAGCTTATGGCGAACCGGGACAGGGATAATCGGCTACACCTTC.

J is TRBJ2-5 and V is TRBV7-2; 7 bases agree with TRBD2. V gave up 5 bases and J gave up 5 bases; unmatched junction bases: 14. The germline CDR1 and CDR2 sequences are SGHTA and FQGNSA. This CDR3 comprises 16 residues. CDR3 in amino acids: CASSIRTSRGDETQYF. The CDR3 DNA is TGTGCCAGCAGCATCAGGACTAGTCGGGGAGATGAGACCCAGTACTTC.

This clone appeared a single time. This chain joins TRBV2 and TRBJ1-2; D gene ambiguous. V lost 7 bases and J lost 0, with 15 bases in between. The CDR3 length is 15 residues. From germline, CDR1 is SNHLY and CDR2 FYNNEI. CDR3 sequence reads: CASTQASGTNYGYTF. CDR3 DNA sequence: TGTGCCAGCACCCAAGCCTCCGGGACTAACTATGGCTACACCTTC.

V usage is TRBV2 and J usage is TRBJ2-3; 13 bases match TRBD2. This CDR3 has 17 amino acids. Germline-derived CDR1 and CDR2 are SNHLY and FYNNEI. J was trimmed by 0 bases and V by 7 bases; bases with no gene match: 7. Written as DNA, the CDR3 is TGTGCCAGCATGTCGACTAGCGGGGGGTTAAGCACAGATACGCAGTATTTT. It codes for CASMSTSGGLSTDTQYF.

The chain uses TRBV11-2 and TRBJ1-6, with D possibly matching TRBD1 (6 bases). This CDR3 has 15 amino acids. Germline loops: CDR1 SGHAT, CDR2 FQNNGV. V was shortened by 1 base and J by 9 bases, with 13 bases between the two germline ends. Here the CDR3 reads CASSLGPSDSSPLHF. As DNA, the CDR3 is TGTGCCAGCAGCTTAGGCCCTTCGGACAGTTCACCCCTCCACTTT.

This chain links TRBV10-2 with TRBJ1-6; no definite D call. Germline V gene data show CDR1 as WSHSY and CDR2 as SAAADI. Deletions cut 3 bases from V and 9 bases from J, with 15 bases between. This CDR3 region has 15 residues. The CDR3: CASSDGPQGGSPLHF. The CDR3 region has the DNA TGCGCCAGCAGTGATGGCCCCCAAGGAGGTTCACCCCTCCACTTT.

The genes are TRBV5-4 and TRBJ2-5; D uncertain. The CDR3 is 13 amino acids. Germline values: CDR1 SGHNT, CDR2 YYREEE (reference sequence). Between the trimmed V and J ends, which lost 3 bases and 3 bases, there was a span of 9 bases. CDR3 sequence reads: CASSSAPEETQYF. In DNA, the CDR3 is TGTGCCAGCAGCTCGGCCCCCGAAGAGACCCAGTACTTC.

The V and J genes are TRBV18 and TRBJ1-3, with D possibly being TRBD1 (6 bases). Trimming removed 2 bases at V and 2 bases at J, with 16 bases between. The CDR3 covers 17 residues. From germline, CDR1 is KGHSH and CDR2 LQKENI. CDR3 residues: CASSPTGLQGAGNTIYF. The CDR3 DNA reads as TGTGCCAGCTCACCAACCGGTTTACAGGGCGCTGGAAACACCATATATTTT. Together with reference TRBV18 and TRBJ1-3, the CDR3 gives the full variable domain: NAGVMQNPRHLVRRRGQEARLRCSPMKGHSHVYWYRQLPEEGLKFMVYLQKENIIDESGMPKERFSAEFPKEGPSILRIQQVVRGDSAAYFCASSPTGLQGAGNTIYFGEGSWLTVV.

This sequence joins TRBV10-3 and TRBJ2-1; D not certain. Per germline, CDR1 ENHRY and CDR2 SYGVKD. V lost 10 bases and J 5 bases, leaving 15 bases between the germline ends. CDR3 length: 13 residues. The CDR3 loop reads CATCLAVHNEQFF. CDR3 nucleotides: TGTGCCACCTGCCTGGCCGTTCACAATGAGCAGTTCTTC.

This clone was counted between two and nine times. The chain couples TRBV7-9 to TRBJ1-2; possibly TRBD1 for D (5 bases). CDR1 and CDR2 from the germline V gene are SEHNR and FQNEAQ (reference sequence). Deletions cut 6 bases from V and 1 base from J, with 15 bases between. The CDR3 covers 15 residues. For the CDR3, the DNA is TGTGCCAGCAGGCGGTCGGGGCGGGATAACTATGGCTACACCTTC. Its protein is CASRRSGRDNYGYTF.

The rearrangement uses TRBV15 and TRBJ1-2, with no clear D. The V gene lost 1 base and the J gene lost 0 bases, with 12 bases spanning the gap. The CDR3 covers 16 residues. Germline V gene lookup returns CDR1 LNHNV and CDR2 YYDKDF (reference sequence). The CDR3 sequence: CATSRAPSPSNYGYTF. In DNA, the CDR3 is TGTGCCACCAGCAGAGCGCCGAGTCCTTCTAACTATGGCTACACCTTC.

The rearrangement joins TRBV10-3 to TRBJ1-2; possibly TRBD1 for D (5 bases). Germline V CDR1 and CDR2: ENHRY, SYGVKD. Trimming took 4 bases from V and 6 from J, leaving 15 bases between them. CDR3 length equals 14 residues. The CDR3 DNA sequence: TGTGCCATCAGTGGCGGGGACGGGGCGGATGGCTACACCTTC. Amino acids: CAISGGDGADGYTF.

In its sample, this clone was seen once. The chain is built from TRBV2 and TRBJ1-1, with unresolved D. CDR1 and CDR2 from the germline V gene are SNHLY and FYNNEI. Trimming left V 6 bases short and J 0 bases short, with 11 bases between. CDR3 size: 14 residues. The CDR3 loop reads CASSLKRVNTEAFF. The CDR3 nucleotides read TGTGCCAGCAGCCTAAAAAGGGTGAACACTGAAGCTTTCTTT.

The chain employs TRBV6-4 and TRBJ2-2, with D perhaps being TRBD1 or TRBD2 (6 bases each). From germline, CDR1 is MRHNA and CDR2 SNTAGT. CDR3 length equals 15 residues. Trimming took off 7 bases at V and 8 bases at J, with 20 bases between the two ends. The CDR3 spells CASMLKGDWGGELFF. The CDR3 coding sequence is TGTGCCAGCATGCTGAAGGGGGACTGGGGGGGGGAGCTGTTTTTT.

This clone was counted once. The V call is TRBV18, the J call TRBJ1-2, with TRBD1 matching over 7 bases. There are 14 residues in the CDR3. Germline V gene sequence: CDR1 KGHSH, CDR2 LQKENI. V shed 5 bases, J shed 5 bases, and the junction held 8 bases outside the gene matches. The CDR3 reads CASSSDRDLYGYTF. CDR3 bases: TGTGCCAGCTCATCTGACAGGGACCTATATGGCTACACCTTC.

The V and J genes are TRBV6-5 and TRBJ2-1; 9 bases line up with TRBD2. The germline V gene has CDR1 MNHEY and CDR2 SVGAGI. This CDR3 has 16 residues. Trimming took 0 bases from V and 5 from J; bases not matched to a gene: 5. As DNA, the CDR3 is TGTGCCAGCAGTTACTCGACCGCGGGGGGGGACAATGAGCAGTTCTTC. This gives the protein CASSYSTAGGDNEQFF.

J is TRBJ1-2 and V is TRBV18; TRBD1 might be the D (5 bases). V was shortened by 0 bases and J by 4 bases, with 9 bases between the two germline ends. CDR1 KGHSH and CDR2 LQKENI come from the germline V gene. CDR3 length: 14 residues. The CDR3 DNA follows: TGTGCCAGCTCACCACCACTGGGGGGCTATGGCTACACCTTC. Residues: CASSPPLGGYGYTF.

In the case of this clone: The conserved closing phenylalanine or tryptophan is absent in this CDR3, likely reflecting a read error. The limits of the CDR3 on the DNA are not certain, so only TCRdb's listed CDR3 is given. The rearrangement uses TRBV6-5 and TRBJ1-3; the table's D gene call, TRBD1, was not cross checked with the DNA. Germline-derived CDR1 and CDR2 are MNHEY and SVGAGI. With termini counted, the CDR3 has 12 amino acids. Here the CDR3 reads CAIPSTADRVMN.

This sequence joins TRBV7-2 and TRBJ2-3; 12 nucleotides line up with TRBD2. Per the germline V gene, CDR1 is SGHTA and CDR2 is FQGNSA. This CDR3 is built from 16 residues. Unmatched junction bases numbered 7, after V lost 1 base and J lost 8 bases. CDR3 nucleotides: TGTGCCAGCAGCTTAGGGCTAGCGGGGGGGTCCGGTACGCAGTATTTT. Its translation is CASSLGLAGGSGTQYF.

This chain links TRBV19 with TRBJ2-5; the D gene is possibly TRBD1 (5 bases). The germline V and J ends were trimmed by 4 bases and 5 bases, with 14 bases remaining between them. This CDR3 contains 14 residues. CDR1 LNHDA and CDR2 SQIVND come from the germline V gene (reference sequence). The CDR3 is CASSTQTARETQYF. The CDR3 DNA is TGTGCCAGTAGTACCCAGACAGCCCGGGAGACCCAGTACTTC.

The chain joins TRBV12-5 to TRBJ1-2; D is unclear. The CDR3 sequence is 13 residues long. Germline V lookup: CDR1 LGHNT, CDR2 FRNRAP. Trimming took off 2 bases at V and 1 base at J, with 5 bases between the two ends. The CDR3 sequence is CASGLWGNYGYTF. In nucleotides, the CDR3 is TGTGCTAGTGGTTTGTGGGGTAACTATGGCTACACCTTC.

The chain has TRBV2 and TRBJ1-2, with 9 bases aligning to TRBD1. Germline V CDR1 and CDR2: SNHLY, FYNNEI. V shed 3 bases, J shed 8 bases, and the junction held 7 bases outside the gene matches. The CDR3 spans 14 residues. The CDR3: CASSERWTGEGYTF. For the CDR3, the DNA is TGTGCCAGCAGTGAGAGGTGGACAGGGGAGGGCTACACCTTC.

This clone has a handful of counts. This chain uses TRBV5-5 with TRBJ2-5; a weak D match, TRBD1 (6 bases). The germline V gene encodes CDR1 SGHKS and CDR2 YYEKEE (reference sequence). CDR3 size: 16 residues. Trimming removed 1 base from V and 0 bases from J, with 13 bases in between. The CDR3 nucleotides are TGTGCCAGCAGCTTGTTCCAGGACAGCAACCAAGAGACCCAGTACTTC. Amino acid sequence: CASSLFQDSNQETQYF. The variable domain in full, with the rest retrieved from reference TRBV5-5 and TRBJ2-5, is DAGVTQSPTHLIKTRGQQVTLRCSPISGHKSVSWYQQVLGQGPQFIFQYYEKEERGRGNFPDRFSARQFPNYSSELNVNALLLGDSALYLCASSLFQDSNQETQYFGPGTRLLVL.

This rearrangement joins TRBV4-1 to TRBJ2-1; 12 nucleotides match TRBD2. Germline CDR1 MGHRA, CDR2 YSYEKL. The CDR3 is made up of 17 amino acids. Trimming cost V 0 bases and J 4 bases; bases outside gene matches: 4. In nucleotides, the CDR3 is TGCGCCAGCAGCCAAGAAGGTGGACTAGCGGGGTACAATGAGCAGTTCTTC. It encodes CASSQEGGLAGYNEQFF.

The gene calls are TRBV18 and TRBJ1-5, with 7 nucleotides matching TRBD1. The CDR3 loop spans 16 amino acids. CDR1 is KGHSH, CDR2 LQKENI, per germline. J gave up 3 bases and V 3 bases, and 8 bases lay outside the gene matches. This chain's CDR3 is CASSPGAGTANQPQHF. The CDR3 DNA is TGTGCCAGCTCACCGGGGGCCGGGACAGCCAATCAGCCCCAGCATTTT.